This T cell receptor beta chain stems from a study of blood T cell repertoires in COVID-19. The overall study: Samples representing acute and convalescent COVID-19 were sourced from the United States, Italy and Spain. In each case, the material was cDNA or gDNA derived from T cells, B-cell-depleted T cells, or PBMCs.

Germline CDR1 SQVTM, CDR2 ANQGSEA. The CDR3 consists of 15 residues. Trimming removed 7 bases from V and 5 bases from J; junction bases left unmatched: 12. In the authors' methods: Reference gene primer amplification gave estimated nucleated cell counts. Sequencing was performed with immunoSEQ multiplex PCR; in TCRdb, only in-frame clones are kept and a portion is missing. The V and J calls and the clone size are those of that table, but D and trimming were determined from the DNA. The sample consists of just over 650,000 clones, about nine tenths of them appearing once. The chain uses TRBV29-1 and TRBJ2-3; 10 bases are a match to TRBD2. The sequence was collected from a woman in her late teens or twenties with acute or convalescent COVID-19. The source material was peripheral blood. The CDR3 nucleotides read TGCAGCGCATGGACTAGCGGTCCTTCGGGAGATACGCAGTATTTT. As protein: CSAWTSGPSGDTQYF.